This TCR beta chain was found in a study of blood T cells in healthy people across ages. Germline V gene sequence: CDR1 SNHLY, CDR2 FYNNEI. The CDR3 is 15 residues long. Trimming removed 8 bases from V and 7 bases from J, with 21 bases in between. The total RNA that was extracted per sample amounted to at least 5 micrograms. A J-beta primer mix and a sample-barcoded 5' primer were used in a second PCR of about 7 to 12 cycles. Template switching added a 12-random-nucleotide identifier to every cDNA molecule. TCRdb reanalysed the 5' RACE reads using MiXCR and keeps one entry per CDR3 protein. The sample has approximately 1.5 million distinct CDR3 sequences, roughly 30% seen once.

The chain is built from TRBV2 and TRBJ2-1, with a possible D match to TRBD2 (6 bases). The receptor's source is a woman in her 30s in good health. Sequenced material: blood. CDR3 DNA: TGTGCCAGCTCTGAGTATGGCGGGACGGGGAATGAGCAGTTCTTC. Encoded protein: CASSEYGGTGNEQFF.